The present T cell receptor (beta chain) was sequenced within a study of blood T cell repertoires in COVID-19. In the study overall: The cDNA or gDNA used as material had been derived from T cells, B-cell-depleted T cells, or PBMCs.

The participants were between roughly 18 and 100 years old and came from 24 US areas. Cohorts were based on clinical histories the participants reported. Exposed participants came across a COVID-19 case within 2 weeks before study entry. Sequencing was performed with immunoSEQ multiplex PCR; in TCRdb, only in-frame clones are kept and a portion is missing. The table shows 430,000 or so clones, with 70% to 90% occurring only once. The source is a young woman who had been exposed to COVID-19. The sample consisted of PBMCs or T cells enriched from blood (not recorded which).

The CDR3 DNA follows: TGTGCCAGCAGTTACAACAGGATTGGTGTCTACGAGCAGTACTTC. This codes for CASSYNRIGVYEQYF. The chain combines TRBV6-5 with TRBJ2-7, with a weak D call TRBD1 (5 bases). Trimming stripped 2 bases from V and 3 bases from J, with 14 bases between. The CDR3 extends over 15 amino acids. Per the germline V gene, CDR1 is MNHEY and CDR2 is SVGAGI.